The 6 T cell receptor beta chains listed next were all sequenced from one sample in a study of T cells in Graves' hyperthyroidism and ophthalmopathy. It was RNA transcripts that yielded the amplified TCR beta CDR3 regions. During a first-round RT-PCR of the TCR CDR3, the HTBI primer set was used. One entry per CDR3 protein, called by TCRdb with MiXCR from the multiplex PCR reads. The data hold about 610,000 distinct CDR3 sequences, with under 60% observed a single time. Sample: peripheral blood or thyroid tissue (not recorded which). All receptors derive from a woman younger than 30 with Graves' hyperthyroidism.

Comments on this clonotype: As the CDR3 is not closed by the conserved phenylalanine or tryptophan, this likely results from a read error. The DNA for the CDR3 is TGTGCCATCAGTGAATTCTCAGGGGATAGCAATCAGCCCCAGCATCTT. Translation gives CAISEFSGDSNQPQHL. The chain is built from TRBV10-3 and TRBJ1-5; possible D gene TRBD1, 6 bases. Germline-derived CDR1 and CDR2 are ENHRY and SYGVKD. The V and J ends lost 3 bases and 0 bases respectively, with 12 bases between them. The CDR3 contains 16 residues.

Remarks on this clonotype: Possible read error: a much larger clone is one base away. V and J are TRBV7-9 and TRBJ1-2; D gene ambiguous. Germline V gene lookup returns CDR1 SEHNR and CDR2 FQNEAQ (reference sequence). The CDR3 is 13 amino acids. The CDR3 protein is CASSWADFSGHTF. The CDR3 bases are TGTGCCAGCAGCTGGGCGGATTTTTCTGGCCACACCTTC.

This clonotype was counted between two and nine times. The V call is TRBV7-3, the J call TRBJ2-1, with D perhaps matching TRBD2 (6 bases). The CDR3 is 14 residues long. V dropped 7 bases and J dropped 8 bases, with 18 bases sitting between them. The V gene's germline CDR1 is SGHTA and CDR2 FQGTGA. CDR3 nucleotides: TGTGCCAGCAACACGGGACTCCCGGGGGATGAGCAGTTCTTC. It specifies CASNTGLPGDEQFF.

The chain has TRBV20-1 and TRBJ2-2, with 10 bases aligning to TRBD2. The germline V gene encodes CDR1 DFQATT and CDR2 SNEGSKA (reference sequence). The CDR3 extends over 15 amino acids. The CDR3 sequence is CSAMEASGSRGELFF. The CDR3 coding sequence is TGCAGCGCCATGGAGGCTAGCGGGAGTCGTGGGGAGCTGTTTTTT.

In the case of this clonotype: A much larger clone is a single base away; this may be a read error. V and J are TRBV7-2 and TRBJ2-2; D unresolved. The germline V gene has CDR1 SGHTA and CDR2 FQGNSA. Trimming removed 7 bases from V and 4 bases from J, with 7 bases in between. There are 12 residues in the CDR3. The CDR3 DNA sequence: TGTGCCAGCACCTTCAGCACCGGGGAGCTGTTTTTT. Translating gives CASTFSTGELFF.

On this clonotype itself: Because the CDR3's place on the DNA is in doubt, the DNA is left out and the CDR3 is given as listed by TCRdb. The chain carries TRBV7-2 and TRBJ2-5; TRBD1, as called in the table, went unchecked against the DNA. In germline, CDR1 is SGHTA, CDR2 FQGNSA. Counting both end residues, the CDR3 totals 23 amino acids. The CDR3 here is CASRRGGLFYNSPLHFGNGTQYF.